This is a list of T cell receptor beta chains from one sample in a study of CD8 T cells in Susac syndrome. TCRdb passed the immunoSEQ multiplex PCR reads through MiXCR, listing each CDR3 protein once. The sample has under 150,000 distinct CDR3 sequences; roughly 80% are singletons. The sequencing input was CD8+ T cells from PBMCs. These receptors originate from a human donor with multiple sclerosis. Both conserved end residues are part of each CDR3. D genes are given only for firm matches. Clone size is shown for a subset of rows, as once, few, many or a class of expanded clone.

clone size	V gene	J gene	D gene	CDR3 DNA	CDR3 protein
.	TRBV11-2	TRBJ2-5	.	TGTGCCAGCAGCTTAGGCCCTGGGGGCCAGTACTTC	CASSLGPGGQYF
once	TRBV20-1	TRBJ2-5	TRBD2	TGCAGTGCCATAGCGGGAGGGTACCAAGAGACCCAGTACTTC	CSAIAGGYQETQYF
.	TRBV7-6	TRBJ1-4	.	TGTGCCAGCAGCCCCTTCGAATTGACAGGTGATGAAAAACTGTTTTTT	CASSPFELTGDEKLFF
.	TRBV7-9	TRBJ1-1	TRBD1	TGTGCCAGCAGCCAACCGGGACAGGGTCAAGTCACTGAAGCTTTCTTT	CASSQPGQGQVTEAFF
.	TRBV5-6	TRBJ2-3	.	TGTGCCAGCAGCTTGGGCCATATTAGCACAGATACGCAGTATTTT	CASSLGHISTDTQYF
.	TRBV5-4	TRBJ2-2	.	TGTGCCAGCAGCTTAGACGGGGAGCTGTTTTTT	CASSLDGELFF
.	TRBV20-1	TRBJ2-1	TRBD2	TGCAGTGGTACGACTAGCGAAAGCTCCTACAATGAGCAGTTCTTC	CSGTTSESSYNEQFF
.	TRBV4-2	TRBJ2-1	.	TGTGCCAGCAGCCAGGGGACTGATGGTGCCTACAATGAGCAGTTCTTC	CASSQGTDGAYNEQFF
.	TRBV19	TRBJ1-1	.	TGTGCCAGTAGTATTGAGGGGGTGAAAACTGAAGCTTTCTTT	CASSIEGVKTEAFF
.	TRBV27	TRBJ1-2	TRBD1	TGTGCCAGCAGTCTCGGACAGGGCGCGTTTAACTATGGCTACGCCTTC	CASSLGQGAFNYGYAF
.	TRBV2	TRBJ2-5	.	TGTGCCAGCGGTTTGATCACGACGCTTCAAGAGACCCAGTACTTC	CASGLITTLQETQYF
.	TRBV6-5	TRBJ2-6	.	TGTGCCAGCAGTTACTGGTCTAACCTGAGGGGGGCCAACGTCCTGACTTTC	CASSYWSNLRGANVLTF
.	TRBV6-6	TRBJ1-1	TRBD1	TGTGCCAGCAGTTATCAGACAGGGATGGACACTGAAGCTTTCTTT	CASSYQTGMDTEAFF
.	TRBV5-5	TRBJ1-4	.	TGTGCCAGCAGCTTGATAGGAGTTGCAACTAATGAAAAACTGTTTTTT	CASSLIGVATNEKLFF
.	TRBV5-4	TRBJ2-2	.	TGTGCCGGCAGCTTGAGTCAGGTCGCCGGGGAGCTGTTTTTT	CAGSLSQVAGELFF
.	TRBV30	TRBJ2-7	.	TGTGCCTGGAGTCATACGAATGTGGAGCAGTACTTC	CAWSHTNVEQYF
.	TRBV28	TRBJ1-4	TRBD1	TGTGCCAGCAGTTTGGGGACAGCAACTAATGAAAAACTGTTTTTT	CASSLGTATNEKLFF
.	TRBV6-5	TRBJ2-3	.	TGTGCCAGCAGTTACCCCACGTGGGATACGCAGTATTTT	CASSYPTWDTQYF
.	TRBV21-1	TRBJ2-2	.	TGTGCCAGCAGCAAAGCGCGCGGAGGGGTCACCGGGGAGCTGTTTTTT	CASSKARGGVTGELFF
.	TRBV30	TRBJ2-2	.	TGTGCCTGGGACACCGGGGGCTTAGGCACCGGGGAGCTGTTTTTT	CAWDTGGLGTGELFF
.	TRBV27	TRBJ2-5	.	TGTGCCAGCAGTGGCACAGGGAACGTCCAAGAGACCCAGTACTTC	CASSGTGNVQETQYF
few	TRBV29-1	TRBJ1-2	.	TGCAGCTCTTTCCCCCTCAAGGGCGGGAACTATGGCTACACCTTC	CSSFPLKGGNYGYTF
.	TRBV7-9	TRBJ2-3	.	TGTGCCAGCAGCTTATCCGTAGCGTCCACAGATACGCAGTATTTT	CASSLSVASTDTQYF
once	TRBV7-3	TRBJ2-1	.	TGTGCCAGCAGTAAACCGGGACATGGTAGGGCTAGCGGCCCTCGAAAGCAGTTCTTC	CASSKPGHGRASGPRKQFF
.	TRBV12-3/TRBV12-4	TRBJ2-5	.	TGTGCCAGCAGTTTTTTCGCGGGGGCCGAAGAGACCCAGTACTTC	CASSFFAGAEETQYF
few	TRBV7-2	TRBJ1-1	TRBD1	TGTGCCAGCAGCTTAGGGGACAGTGTAAACACTGAAGCTTTCTTT	CASSLGDSVNTEAFF
.	TRBV19	TRBJ1-4	TRBD1	TGTGCCAGTAGTATCCAAGGGGGCCGAGAAAAACTGTTTTTT	CASSIQGGREKLFF
.	TRBV29-1	TRBJ2-3	TRBD2	TGCAGCGTTGAAATCGGTAGCGGGGATCAAGATACGCAGTATTTT	CSVEIGSGDQDTQYF
.	TRBV20-1	TRBJ2-5	TRBD2	TGCAGTGCTGAGCCCCAGACTAGCTTCCAAGAGACCCAGTACTTC	CSAEPQTSFQETQYF
once	TRBV4-1	TRBJ1-1	.	TGCGCCAGCAGCCAAGAGGTGGGGAGGACTGAAGCTTTCTTT	CASSQEVGRTEAFF
few	TRBV19	TRBJ1-2	TRBD1	TGTGCCAGTAGTATCGGGACAGGGAATGGCTACACCTTC	CASSIGTGNGYTF
.	TRBV6-1	TRBJ1-3	.	TGTGCCAGCAGTCCCGGTTTTTTTGAGGGTTCTGGAAACACCATATATTTT	CASSPGFFEGSGNTIYF
few	TRBV4-2	TRBJ1-1	.	TGTGCCAGCAGCCAAGGTCTATCAACTGAAGCTTTCTTT	CASSQGLSTEAFF
.	TRBV25-1	TRBJ2-3	.	TGTGCCAGCAGTGAAGGTGGACGGAGCACAGATACGCAGTATTTT	CASSEGGRSTDTQYF
.	TRBV4-1	TRBJ2-7	.	TGCGCCAGCAGCCAAGATCGCCGCGAGGGGTCGGTGCAGTACTTC	CASSQDRREGSVQYF
few	TRBV7-8	TRBJ2-7	.	TGTGCCAGCAGCCCCTCTGGGGAGGAGCAGTACTTC	CASSPSGEEQYF
.	TRBV7-9	TRBJ1-1	.	TGTGCCAGCAGCTCCCAGGTTGTTGAAGCTTTCTTT	CASSSQVVEAFF
once	TRBV30	TRBJ1-2	.	TGTGCCTGGAGTGGGGACATTACCGTAGGCTACACCTTC	CAWSGDITVGYTF
.	TRBV19	TRBJ2-5	.	TGTGCCAGTAGTATGGGGGTCGAGACCCAGTACTTC	CASSMGVETQYF
once	TRBV27	TRBJ1-5	TRBD1	TGTGCCAGCAGACTAACCAGGGGGCAGCCCCAGCATTTT	CASRLTRGQPQHF
.	TRBV4-1	TRBJ2-1	TRBD2	TGCGCCAGCGGACTAGCGGGAGGTGAGCAGTTCTTC	CASGLAGGEQFF
.	TRBV19	TRBJ1-1	.	TGTGCCAGTAGTTCTCAGCCTAGCGACAGAGAAGCTTTCTTT	CASSSQPSDREAFF
.	TRBV28	TRBJ2-1	TRBD1	TGTGCCAGCAGTTCTCCTATCGGACAGGGATACAATGAGCAGTTCTTC	CASSSPIGQGYNEQFF
.	TRBV7-9	TRBJ2-1	TRBD2	TGTGCCAGCAGCTCCTTACTAGCGGGGTACAATGAGCAGTTCTTC	CASSSLLAGYNEQFF
.	TRBV27	TRBJ1-1	TRBD1	TGTGCCAGCAGTCTCACCACAGGGGGTTTAATCTCTGAAGCTTTCTTT	CASSLTTGGLISEAFF
.	TRBV7-9	TRBJ1-1	.	TGTGCCAGCAGCTTAGGCGGACAGTTGGCTTTCTTT	CASSLGGQLAFF
few	TRBV28	TRBJ2-7	.	TGTGCCAGCAGTTCGAGACTTACCTACGAGCAGTACTTC	CASSSRLTYEQYF
.	TRBV19	TRBJ1-5	.	TGTGCCAGTAGTATACGGCGGGGGCTCACCTTTAATCAGCCCCAGCATTTT	CASSIRRGLTFNQPQHF
.	TRBV2	TRBJ1-1	.	TGTGCCAGCAGGAGGGACACATCTCCTGAGACTGAAGCTTTCTTT	CASRRDTSPETEAFF
.	TRBV7-8	TRBJ2-2	TRBD1	TGTGCCAGCAGCCCCGTGACAGGGCGAGACACCGGGGAGCTGTTTTTT	CASSPVTGRDTGELFF
.	TRBV11-1	TRBJ2-1	TRBD2	TGTGCCAGCAGCTCGCTAGCGGGAGGGCCGAGCTCCTACAATGAGCAGTTCTTC	CASSSLAGGPSSYNEQFF
few	TRBV6-5	TRBJ2-2	.	TGTGCCAGCAGTTACGCTGGGGAGCTGTTTTTT	CASSYAGELFF